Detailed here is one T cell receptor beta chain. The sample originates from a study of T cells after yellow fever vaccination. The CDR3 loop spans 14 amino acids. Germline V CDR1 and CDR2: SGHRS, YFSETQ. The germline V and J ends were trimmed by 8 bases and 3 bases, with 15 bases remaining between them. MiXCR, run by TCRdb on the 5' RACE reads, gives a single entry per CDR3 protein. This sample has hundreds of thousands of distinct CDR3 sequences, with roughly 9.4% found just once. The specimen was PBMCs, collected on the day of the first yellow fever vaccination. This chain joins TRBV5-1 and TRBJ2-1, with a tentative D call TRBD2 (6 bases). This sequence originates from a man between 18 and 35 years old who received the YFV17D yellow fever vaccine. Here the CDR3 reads CASLGGGVYNEQFF. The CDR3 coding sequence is TGCGCCAGTTTGGGTGGCGGGGTCTACAATGAGCAGTTCTTC.